This is a list of T cell receptor beta chains from one sample in a study of PD-1 blockade in classical Hodgkin lymphoma. Here immunoSEQ multiplex PCR was the method, and the copy in TCRdb shows in-frame clones only, minus some. The table includes about 64,000 clones, more than 90% detected once. The sample here was peripheral blood mononuclear cells (PBMCs), taken before the fourth cycle of nivolumab. The receptors were gathered from a human donor with classical Hodgkin lymphoma. The CDR3 runs from the conserved cysteine through the conserved F or W. The order of the fields is D gene, V gene, J gene, CDR3 protein, CDR3 DNA. D genes are given only for firm matches.

TRBD1	TRBV14	TRBJ1-2	CASSSTGEGYTF	TGTGCCAGCAGCTCCACAGGGGAAGGCTACACCTTC
-	TRBV27	TRBJ2-2	CASSLWGEIGGELFF	TGTGCCAGCAGCCTCTGGGGGGAGATAGGCGGGGAGCTGTTTTTT
TRBD2	TRBV15	TRBJ2-1	CATSTPGLAGLGEQFF	TGTGCCACCAGCACCCCGGGACTAGCGGGGTTGGGTGAGCAGTTCTTC
-	TRBV28	TRBJ2-5	CASQAEVQETQYF	TGTGCCAGCCAAGCGGAGGTCCAAGAGACCCAGTACTTC
-	TRBV15	TRBJ2-5	CATSSFGRAQETQYF	TGTGCCACCAGCAGCTTCGGACGTGCCCAAGAGACCCAGTACTTC
-	TRBV13	TRBJ1-1	CASSLMGGGTEAFF	TGTGCCAGCAGCTTAATGGGGGGCGGAACTGAAGCTTTCTTT
-	TRBV4-1	TRBJ1-4	CASSHTEGRTNEKLFF	TGCGCCAGCAGCCATACCGAGGGGCGGACTAATGAAAAACTGTTTTTT
TRBD1	TRBV7-8	TRBJ1-1	CASSLDSWAGGTEAFF	TGTGCCAGCAGCTTAGACTCCTGGGCAGGGGGCACTGAAGCTTTCTTT
-	TRBV7-2	TRBJ1-1	CASSPRRGNTEAFF	TGTGCCAGCAGCCCCAGGAGGGGGAACACTGAAGCTTTCTTT
TRBD2	TRBV11-2	TRBJ2-2	CASSLGSGRTGELFF	TGTGCCAGCAGCTTAGGCAGCGGGAGAACCGGGGAGCTGTTTTTT
-	TRBV11-1	TRBJ2-7	CASSSPNSYEQYF	TGTGCCAGCAGCTCCCCGAACTCCTACGAGCAGTACTTC
-	TRBV7-2	TRBJ1-1	CASSLILNTEAFF	TGTGCCAGCAGCTTAATCCTGAACACTGAAGCTTTCTTT
TRBD1	TRBV19	TRBJ1-4	CASSRQGRANEKLFF	TGTGCCAGTAGTCGACAGGGGCGCGCTAATGAAAAACTGTTTTTT
TRBD2	TRBV27	TRBJ2-1	CASSLLSGGYNEQFF	TGTGCCAGCAGTTTACTTTCGGGGGGGTACAATGAGCAGTTCTTC
TRBD1	TRBV9	TRBJ1-5	CASSFDREGTAQHF	TGTGCCAGCAGCTTCGACAGGGAAGGTACTGCCCAGCATTTT